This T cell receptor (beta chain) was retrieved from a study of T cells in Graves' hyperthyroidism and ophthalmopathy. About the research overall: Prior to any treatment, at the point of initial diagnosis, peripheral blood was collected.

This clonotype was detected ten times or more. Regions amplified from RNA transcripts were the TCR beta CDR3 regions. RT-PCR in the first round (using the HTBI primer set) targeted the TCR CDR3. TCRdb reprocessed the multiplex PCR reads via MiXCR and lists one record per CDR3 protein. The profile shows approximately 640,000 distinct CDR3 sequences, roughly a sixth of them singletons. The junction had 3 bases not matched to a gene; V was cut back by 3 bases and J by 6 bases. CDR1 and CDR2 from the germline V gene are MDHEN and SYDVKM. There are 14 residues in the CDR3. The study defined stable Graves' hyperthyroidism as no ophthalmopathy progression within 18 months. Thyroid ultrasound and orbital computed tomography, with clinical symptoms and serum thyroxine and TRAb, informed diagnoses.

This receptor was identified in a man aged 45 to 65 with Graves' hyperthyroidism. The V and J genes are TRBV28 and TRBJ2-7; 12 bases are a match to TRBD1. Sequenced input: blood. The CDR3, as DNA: TGTGCCAGCAGTTTGGGGACAGGGGGCTCCGAGCAGTACTTC. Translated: CASSLGTGGSEQYF.